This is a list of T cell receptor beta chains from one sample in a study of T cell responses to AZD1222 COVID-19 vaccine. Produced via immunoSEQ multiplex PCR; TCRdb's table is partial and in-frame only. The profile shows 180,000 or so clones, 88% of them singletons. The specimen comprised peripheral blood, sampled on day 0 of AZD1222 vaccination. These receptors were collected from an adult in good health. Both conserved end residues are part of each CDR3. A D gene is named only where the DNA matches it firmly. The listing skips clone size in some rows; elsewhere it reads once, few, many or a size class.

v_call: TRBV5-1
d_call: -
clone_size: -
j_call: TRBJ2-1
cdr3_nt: TGCGCCAGCAGCTTGGACGGGGGCTCCTACAATGAGCAGTTCTTC
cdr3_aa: CASSLDGGSYNEQFF

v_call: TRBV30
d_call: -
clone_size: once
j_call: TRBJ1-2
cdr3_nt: TGTGCCTGGAGTGTATTGGCAGGGTCTGACTACACCTTC
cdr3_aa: CAWSVLAGSDYTF

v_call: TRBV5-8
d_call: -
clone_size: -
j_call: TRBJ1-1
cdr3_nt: TGTGCCAGCAGCTTGGGAGCGGGGAACACTGAAGCTTTCTTT
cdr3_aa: CASSLGAGNTEAFF

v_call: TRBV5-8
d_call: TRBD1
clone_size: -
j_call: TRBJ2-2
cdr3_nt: TGTGCCAGCAGCATTCGGACAGGGGCGAGGAGGAACACCGGGGAGCTGTTTTTT
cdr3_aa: CASSIRTGARRNTGELFF

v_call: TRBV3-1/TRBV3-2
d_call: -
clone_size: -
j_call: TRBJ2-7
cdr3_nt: TGTGCCAGCAGCCAAGAGGGACTCCACGAGCAGTACTTC
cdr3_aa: CASSQEGLHEQYF

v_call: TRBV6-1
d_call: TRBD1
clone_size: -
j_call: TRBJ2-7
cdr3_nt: TGTGCCAGCAGTGAAGCCTGGACAGGTTTACACGAGCAGTACTTC
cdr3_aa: CASSEAWTGLHEQYF

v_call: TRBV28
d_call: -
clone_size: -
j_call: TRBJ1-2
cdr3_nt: TGTGCCAGCAGCCCTCCAGGGGAGGGGTATGGCTACACCTTC
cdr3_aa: CASSPPGEGYGYTF

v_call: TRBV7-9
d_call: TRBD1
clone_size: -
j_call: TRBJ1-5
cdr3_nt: TGTGCCAGCAGCCCGGCCTGGGGGACAGTGGATCAGCCCCAGCATTTT
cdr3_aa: CASSPAWGTVDQPQHF

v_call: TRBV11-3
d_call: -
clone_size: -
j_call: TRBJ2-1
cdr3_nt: TGTGCCAGCAGCTCGGGGAATGAGCAGTTCTTC
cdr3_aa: CASSSGNEQFF

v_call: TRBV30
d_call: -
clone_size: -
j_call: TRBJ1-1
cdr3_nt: TGTGCCTGGTGTTCTACCGGGATTCTAAACACTGAAGCTTTCTTT
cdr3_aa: CAWCSTGILNTEAFF

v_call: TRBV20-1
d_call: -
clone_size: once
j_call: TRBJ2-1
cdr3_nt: TGCAGTGCTAGAAATCAAATTGAGCAGTTCTTC
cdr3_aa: CSARNQIEQFF

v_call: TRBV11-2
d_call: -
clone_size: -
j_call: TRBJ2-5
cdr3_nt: TGTGCCAGCAGCTTAGATAAATGGGGGCTGATGACCCAGTACTTC
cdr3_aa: CASSLDKWGLMTQYF

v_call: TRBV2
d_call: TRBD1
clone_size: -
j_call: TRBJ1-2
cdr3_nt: TGTGCCAGCAGTGAATCTTGGGACAGAGACTATGGCTACACCTTC
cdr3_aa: CASSESWDRDYGYTF

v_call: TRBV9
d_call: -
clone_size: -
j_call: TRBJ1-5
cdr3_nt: TGTGCCAGCAGCGTAGTGGGGGAGGCAAATCAGCCCCAGCATTTT
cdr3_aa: CASSVVGEANQPQHF

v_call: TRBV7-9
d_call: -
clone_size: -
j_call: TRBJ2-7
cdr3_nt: TGTGCCAGCAGCTTAGGGCAGCCACCCTACGAGCAGTACTTC
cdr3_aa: CASSLGQPPYEQYF

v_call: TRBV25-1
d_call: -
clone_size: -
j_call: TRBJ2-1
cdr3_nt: TGTGCCAGCAGTCCTCGCCGAGGAGCTGGTGAGCAGTTCTTC
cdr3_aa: CASSPRRGAGEQFF

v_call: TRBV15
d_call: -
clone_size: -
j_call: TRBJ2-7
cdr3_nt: TGTGCCACCAGCAGAGATAGGAGGGCCGAGCAGTACTTC
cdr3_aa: CATSRDRRAEQYF

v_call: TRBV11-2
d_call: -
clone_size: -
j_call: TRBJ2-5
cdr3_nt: TGTGCCAGCAGCTGGGGCCAAGCGGAGACCCAGTACTTC
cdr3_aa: CASSWGQAETQYF

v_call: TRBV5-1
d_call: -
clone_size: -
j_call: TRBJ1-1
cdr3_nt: TGCGCCAGCAGCCTAACGAGGCAGTTGAACACTGAAGCTTTCTTT
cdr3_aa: CASSLTRQLNTEAFF

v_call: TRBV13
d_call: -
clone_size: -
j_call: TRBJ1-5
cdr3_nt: TGTGCCAGCAGCCAGGGTCATAGCAATCAGCCCCAGCATTTT
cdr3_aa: CASSQGHSNQPQHF

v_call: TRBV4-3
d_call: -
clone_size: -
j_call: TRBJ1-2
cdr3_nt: TGCGCCAGCAGCCAAGTATACGACGGTTATGGCTACACCTTC
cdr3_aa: CASSQVYDGYGYTF

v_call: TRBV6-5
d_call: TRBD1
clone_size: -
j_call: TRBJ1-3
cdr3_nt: TGTGCCAGCAGCCGGGACAGCTCTGGAAACACCATATATTTT
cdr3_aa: CASSRDSSGNTIYF

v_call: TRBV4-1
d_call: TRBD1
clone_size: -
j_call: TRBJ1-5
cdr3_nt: TGCGCCAGCAGCCAAGCGACAGGGTCTCAGCCCCAGCATTTT
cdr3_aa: CASSQATGSQPQHF